Listed below are T cell receptor beta chains from one sample, sequenced in a study of identical twins. TCRdb re-derived calls from the 5' RACE reads in MiXCR, one entry per CDR3 protein. The table includes roughly 1.6 million distinct CDR3 sequences, 32% detected once. The sequencing sample was made of cord blood. These receptors were collected from a newborn girl in good health. CDR3s include the opening cysteine and the closing phenylalanine or tryptophan. D genes are given only for firm matches. Clone size appears in some rows only: once, few, many, or a class for an expanded clone.

TRBJ2-1,14,TRBD2,TRBV3-1,NA,TGTGCCAGCAGCCACCGACTAGCGGGATATGAGCAGTTCTTC,CASSHRLAGYEQFF
TRBJ2-1,17,TRBD2,TRBV2,NA,TGTGCCAGCAGTGGACTTAAACTAGCGGGAGGGGGGCATGAGCAGTTCTTC,CASSGLKLAGGGHEQFF
TRBJ2-3,13,NA,TRBV12-3/TRBV12-4,NA,TGTGCCAGCAGGTCGGGACACCCAGATACGCAGTATTTT,CASRSGHPDTQYF
TRBJ1-5,13,TRBD1,TRBV12-3/TRBV12-4,NA,TGTGCCAGCAGTTACAGGGGAAATCAGCCCGAGCATTTT,CASSYRGNQPEHF
TRBJ2-3,13,NA,TRBV27,many,TGTGCCAGCAGTTTATACGGCAGAGATACGCAGTATTTT,CASSLYGRDTQYF
TRBJ1-2,14,NA,TRBV12-3/TRBV12-4,few,TGTGCCAGCAGTCCTCGCCGATACCCCTATGGCTACACCTTC,CASSPRRYPYGYTF
TRBJ2-5,13,NA,TRBV4-2,few,TGTGCCAGCAGCCAAGAGGGCTCGAATGAGCAGTACTTC,CASSQEGSNEQYF
TRBJ2-7,15,TRBD1,TRBV28,many,TGTGCCAGCAGCCCAACCGGACAGGTTACCTACGAGCAGTACTTC,CASSPTGQVTYEQYF
TRBJ2-1,11,NA,TRBV20-1,NA,TGCAGTGCTGGAGGGGTCAATGAGCAGTTCTTC,CSAGGVNEQFF
TRBJ2-4,14,NA,TRBV20-1,many,TGCAGTGCTAGAGAAAGGGGAGCCAAAAACATTCAGTACTTC,CSARERGAKNIQYF
TRBJ2-5,14,TRBD2,TRBV10-2,few,TGCGCCAGCAGTCTAGCGGGACCCAGGGAGACCCAGTACTTC,CASSLAGPRETQYF
TRBJ2-3,17,TRBD2,TRBV12-5,NA,TGTGCTAGTGGCCTCACCGGGACTAGCGATCCGGGAGATACGCAGTATTTT,CASGLTGTSDPGDTQYF
TRBJ2-7,15,TRBD2,TRBV7-2,few,TGTGCCAGCAGCGGAGTAGCGGGGGCCTACTACGAGCAGTACTTC,CASSGVAGAYYEQYF
TRBJ2-3,13,NA,TRBV25-1,NA,TGTGCCAGCACGTGGGGCCTCACAGATACGCAGTATTTT,CASTWGLTDTQYF
TRBJ2-5,14,NA,TRBV29-1,NA,TGCAGCGTGGCCGCCCCTATCCGAGGGGAGACCCAGTACTTC,CSVAAPIRGETQYF
TRBJ2-5,13,NA,TRBV5-1,NA,TGCGCCAGCAGGAACAGGCCCCAAGAGACCCAGTACTTC,CASRNRPQETQYF
TRBJ1-2,14,NA,TRBV20-1,few,TGCAGTGCTAGAGTGGCCAGACGGGACTATGGCTACACCTTC,CSARVARRDYGYTF
TRBJ2-1,16,TRBD2,TRBV29-1,few,TGCAGCGTGGGGACTAGCGGGGGTCGCTCCTACAATGAGCAGTTCTTC,CSVGTSGGRSYNEQFF
TRBJ2-5,13,NA,TRBV6-6,NA,TGTGCCAGCAAATGGATGGGCCAAGAGACCCAGTACTTC,CASKWMGQETQYF
TRBJ2-2,13,TRBD1,TRBV29-1,NA,TGCAGCTCAGGGACAGGGAACACCGGGGAGCTGTTTTTT,CSSGTGNTGELFF
TRBJ2-3,17,TRBD2,TRBV11-2,NA,TGTGCCAGCAGCCCCCGGACTAGCGGGTTCAGCACAGATACGCAGTATTTT,CASSPRTSGFSTDTQYF
TRBJ2-3,14,NA,TRBV7-2,NA,TGTGCCAGCAGCTCCCGCACTATAGGGCATACGCAGTATTTT,CASSSRTIGHTQYF
TRBJ1-2,13,NA,TRBV20-1,NA,TGCAGTGCTAGAGATGACAGGACCTATGGCTACACCTTC,CSARDDRTYGYTF
TRBJ2-7,13,NA,TRBV18,few,TGTGCCAGCTCACCTGGGTTCCGGTACGAGCAGTACTTC,CASSPGFRYEQYF
TRBJ2-7,15,NA,TRBV27,NA,TGTGCCAGCAGTTTTAAGGCCAGTCTCCAAGAGGCCCAGTACTTC,CASSFKASLQEAQYF